This note documents a single TCR beta chain sequence. The antigen is not known. The sample comes from a study of OX40 agonist ivuxolimab in advanced cancers. Overall study: As their treatment, patients were administered ivuxolimab, an agonistic anti-OX40 (CD134) antibody. Points from the study as a whole: Antigens targeted by the expanded peripheral T cells were not determined.

TCRdb keeps only in-frame clones here, not all; method: immunoSEQ multiplex PCR. This table holds some 140,000 clones, 75% to 95% found once. In germline, CDR1 is SNHLY, CDR2 FYNNEI. This CDR3 is 13 amino acids long. The germline V and J ends were trimmed by 2 bases and 4 bases, with 7 bases remaining between them. The chain carries TRBV2 and TRBJ2-3; D is unclear. The receptor's source is an adult with an advanced solid tumor such as melanoma, head and neck, liver or kidney cancer. Here the sequenced sample was CD4+ or CD8+ T cells sorted from blood, taken in a trial of the OX40 agonist ivuxolimab. The CDR3 sequence: CASSERLPDTQYF. The CDR3, as DNA: TGTGCCAGCAGTGAACGGCTCCCAGATACGCAGTATTTT.